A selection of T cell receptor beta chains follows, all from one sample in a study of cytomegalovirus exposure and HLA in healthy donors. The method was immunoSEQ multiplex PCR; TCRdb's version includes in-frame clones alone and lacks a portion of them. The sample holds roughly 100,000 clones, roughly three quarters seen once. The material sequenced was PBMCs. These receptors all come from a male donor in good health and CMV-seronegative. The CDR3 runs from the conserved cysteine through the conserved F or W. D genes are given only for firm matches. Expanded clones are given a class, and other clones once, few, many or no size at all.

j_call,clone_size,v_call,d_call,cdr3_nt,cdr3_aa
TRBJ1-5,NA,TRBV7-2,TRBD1,TGTGCCAGCAGCTTCGACAGGGCGGGCAATCAGCCCCAGCATTTT,CASSFDRAGNQPQHF
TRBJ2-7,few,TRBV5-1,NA,TGCGCCAGCAGTACCTGGGGCCACGAGCAGTACTTC,CASSTWGHEQYF
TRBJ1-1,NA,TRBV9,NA,TGTGCCAGCAGCGTAGTCGCGGGGAACACTGAAGCTTTCTTT,CASSVVAGNTEAFF
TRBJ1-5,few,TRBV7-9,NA,TGTGCCAGCAGCCCGAGACAGTCGGCACAGCCCCAGCATTTT,CASSPRQSAQPQHF
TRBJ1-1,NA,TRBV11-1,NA,TGTGCCAGCAGCGCATGGGGGGACCAGCGGACTGAAGCTTTCTTT,CASSAWGDQRTEAFF
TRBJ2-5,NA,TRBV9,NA,TGTGCCAGCAGCACTGCAGAGACCCAGTACTTC,CASSTAETQYF
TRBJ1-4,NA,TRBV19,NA,TGTGCCAGTAGGACTCTAACAGGGACTAATGAAAAACTGTTTTTT,CASRTLTGTNEKLFF
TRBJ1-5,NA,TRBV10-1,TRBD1,TGCGCCAGCAGGCCCCACGAAGGGGCAGGGGGTCAGCCCCAGCATTTT,CASRPHEGAGGQPQHF
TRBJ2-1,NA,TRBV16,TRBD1,TGTGCCAGCAGTCGGGACAGAGGCAATGAGCAGTTCTTC,CASSRDRGNEQFF
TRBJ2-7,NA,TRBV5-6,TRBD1,TGTGCCAGCAGCTTGGGAGGGACAGGGCGCTACGAGCAGTACTTC,CASSLGGTGRYEQYF
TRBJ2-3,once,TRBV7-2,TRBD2,TGTGCCAGCAGCTATAGCGGGATGGCAGATACGCAGTATTTT,CASSYSGMADTQYF
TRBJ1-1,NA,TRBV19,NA,TGTGCCAGTAGTATATCAGGGTTGAGGCCTGAAGCTTTCTTT,CASSISGLRPEAFF
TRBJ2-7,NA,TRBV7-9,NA,TGTGCCAGCAGCTTAGGCTCTCCGGGGGCCTACGAGCAGTACTTC,CASSLGSPGAYEQYF
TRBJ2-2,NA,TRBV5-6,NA,TGTGCCAGCAGCTACTACCTCGGACGGGGAAAAATGGTCACCGGGGAGCTGTTTTTT,CASSYYLGRGKMVTGELFF
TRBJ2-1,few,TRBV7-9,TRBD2,TGTGCCAGCAGCTTAGGAACTCGCGGGAGCTCCCCCTACAATGAGCAGTTCTTC,CASSLGTRGSSPYNEQFF
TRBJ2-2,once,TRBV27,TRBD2,TGTGCCGTCGGACTAGCCAGGGACACCGGGGAGCTGTTTTTT,CAVGLARDTGELFF
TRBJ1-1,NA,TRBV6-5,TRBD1,TGTGCCAGCAGTTATTACAGGGGGCCAAACACTGAAGCTTTCTTT,CASSYYRGPNTEAFF
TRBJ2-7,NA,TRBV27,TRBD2,TGTGCCAGCACCCCCCGCGGGAGCTACGAGCAGTACTTC,CASTPRGSYEQYF
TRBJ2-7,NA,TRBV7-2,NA,TGTGCCAGCAGCTTTGCCGGGCAGGGGGGAGAGCAGTACTTC,CASSFAGQGGEQYF
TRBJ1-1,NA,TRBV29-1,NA,TGCAGCGTTGAAGCACAGGGTGCCACTGAAGCTTTCTTT,CSVEAQGATEAFF
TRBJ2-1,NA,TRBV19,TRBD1,TGTGCCAGTAGTCAGAACAGGGGCCTAAACAATGAGCAGTTCTTC,CASSQNRGLNNEQFF
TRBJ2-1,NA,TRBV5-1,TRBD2,TGCGCCAGCAGCTCGGGACTAGCGGAGGCATCCTACAATGAGCAGTTCTTC,CASSSGLAEASYNEQFF
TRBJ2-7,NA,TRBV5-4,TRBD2,TGTGCCAGCAGCTTGGGCGGCTACCGACTAGCGGTCCCCTACGAGCAGTACTTC,CASSLGGYRLAVPYEQYF
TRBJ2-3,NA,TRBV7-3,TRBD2,TGTGCCAGCAGCCCGGGACTAGCGGGCCAAACAGATACGCAGTATTTT,CASSPGLAGQTDTQYF
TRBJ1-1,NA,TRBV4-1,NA,TGCGCCAGCAGCCAAGATGGGCCAAACACTGAAGCTTTCTTT,CASSQDGPNTEAFF
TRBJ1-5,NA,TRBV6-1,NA,TGTGCCAGCAGTGAACGCCAGGGGAGGGATCAGCCCCAGCATTTT,CASSERQGRDQPQHF
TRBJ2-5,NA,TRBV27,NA,TGTGCCAGCAGTCCCATGGGGGGATTCGGGACCCAGTACTTC,CASSPMGGFGTQYF
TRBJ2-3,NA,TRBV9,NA,TGTGCCAGCAGCGTAGGATGGGGAGGGACAGGAGGGGTCCCAGATACGCAGTATTTT,CASSVGWGGTGGVPDTQYF
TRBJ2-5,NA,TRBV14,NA,TGTGCCAGCAGCCCCGTGGGGCACCAAGAGACCCAGTACTTC,CASSPVGHQETQYF
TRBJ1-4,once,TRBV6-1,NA,TGTGCCAGCAGTGAAGCTCAAAACACAAAACTGTTTTTT,CASSEAQNTKLFF
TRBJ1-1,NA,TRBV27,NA,TGTGCCAGCAGTTTTAGCAGCTTCACTGAAGCTTTCTTT,CASSFSSFTEAFF
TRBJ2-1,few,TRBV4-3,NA,TGCGCCAGCCGGTTAAGGGGATCCCGTAATGAGCAGTTCTTC,CASRLRGSRNEQFF
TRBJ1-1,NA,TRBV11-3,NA,TGTGCCAGCAGCCGGCAGGGGAGAACTGAAGCTTTCTTT,CASSRQGRTEAFF
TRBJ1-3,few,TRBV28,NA,TGTGCCAGCTTGGGGGCAATCCCTGGAAACACCATATATTTT,CASLGAIPGNTIYF
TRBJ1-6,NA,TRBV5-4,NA,TGTGCCAGCAGCCCCCGTGCGGAGGGGAATTCACCCCTCCACTTT,CASSPRAEGNSPLHF
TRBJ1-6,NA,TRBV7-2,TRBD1,TGTGCCAGCAGCGACCCCGGGACAGTTCGTAATTCACCCCTCCACTTT,CASSDPGTVRNSPLHF
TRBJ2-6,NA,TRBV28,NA,TGTGCCAGCAGCACGGGCTCTGGGGCCAACGTCCTGACTTTC,CASSTGSGANVLTF
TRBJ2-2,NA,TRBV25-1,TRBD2,TGTGCCAGCAGTGAGGGGGGGTTCGACACCGGGGAGCTGTTTTTT,CASSEGGFDTGELFF